This T cell receptor beta chain is drawn from a study of blood T cell repertoires in COVID-19. As for the study in general: Acute and convalescent COVID-19 specimens originated in the United States, Italy and Spain. From T cells, B-cell-depleted T cells, or PBMCs came the material, which was cDNA or gDNA.

Assay: immunoSEQ multiplex PCR; the TCRdb copy retains only in-frame clones and omits some. The table shows about 280,000 clones, with 83% occurring only once. Sequencing was done on a sample of peripheral blood. The sequence was obtained from a woman between 45 and 65 years old who had recovered from COVID-19.

CDR3 loop: CASSPAGRTYEQYF. The DNA for the CDR3 is TGTGCCAGCAGCCCGGCGGGACGTACCTACGAGCAGTACTTC. The rearrangement links TRBV6-5 to TRBJ2-7, with TRBD2 as a possible D gene (6 bases). V lost 6 bases to trimming and J lost 2 bases, with 14 bases between them. The CDR3 totals 14 residues. The germline gives CDR1 MNHEY, CDR2 SVGAGI.